This is a list of T cell receptor beta chains from one sample in a study of technical replicates of blood from several donors. The repertoire was sequenced with immunoSEQ multiplex PCR; TCRdb's copy has only in-frame clones and lacks some. The data hold more than 65,000 clones, with roughly four fifths observed a single time. Sample: PBMCs. The receptors were sampled from a human donor in good health. Some clones in this sample may be carry-over from other donors' samples. The CDR3 runs from the conserved cysteine through the conserved F or W. The D gene is left open where the match is weak. Size tells how often a clone was seen (once, few, many) or the class of an expanded clone, and some rows leave it out.

size	D	V	J	DNA	CDR3
.	TRBD2	TRBV11-2	TRBJ2-1	TGTGCCAGCAGCTTAGATCGGGGGGGGGCTCTCAATGAGCAGTTCTTC	CASSLDRGGALNEQFF
.	TRBD2	TRBV9	TRBJ2-2	TGTGCCAGCAGCGTAGACGCTAGCGGGAGTCTATTATCCGGGGAGCTGTTTTTT	CASSVDASGSLLSGELFF
.	TRBD1	TRBV11-1	TRBJ1-1	TGTGCCAGCAACACAGGGGAGACGAACACTGAAGCTTTCTTT	CASNTGETNTEAFF
.	.	TRBV27	TRBJ2-7	TGTGCCAGCAGGCCCTGGGGCGGGACCTCCTACGAGCAGTACTTC	CASRPWGGTSYEQYF
.	TRBD1	TRBV5-8	TRBJ1-5	TGTGCCAGCAGCCCCGGGACAGGGGATCAGCCCCAGCATTTT	CASSPGTGDQPQHF
once	TRBD1	TRBV29-1	TRBJ1-5	TGCAGCGGGGAAGGGGGACAGTCTTCAGCCCAGCATTTT	CSGEGGQSSAQHF
.	.	TRBV4-3	TRBJ1-2	TGCGCCAGCAGCCAAGATGTTGGAGTAGAGTACGGCTACACCTTC	CASSQDVGVEYGYTF
.	TRBD2	TRBV5-1	TRBJ2-2	TGCGCCAGTCGGACTAGCGGGAATCCCAAGAACACCGGGGAGCTGTTTTTT	CASRTSGNPKNTGELFF
.	TRBD2	TRBV28	TRBJ2-7	TGTGCCAGCAGTTCGCCCCCAGCGGGGGGGCCCGAGCAGTACTTC	CASSSPPAGGPEQYF
.	TRBD1	TRBV11-1	TRBJ2-1	TGTGCCAGCAGCCCCCCGTCTGGACAGGATATTTTTGAGCAGTTCTTC	CASSPPSGQDIFEQFF
once	.	TRBV11-2	TRBJ1-5	TGTGCCAGCAGCTTAGGGACCGCGGGGGATAGCAATCAGCCCCAGCATTTT	CASSLGTAGDSNQPQHF
.	.	TRBV7-2	TRBJ2-1	TGTGCCAGCAGCTACCGCGGGACGGGCAATGAGCAGTTCTTC	CASSYRGTGNEQFF
.	.	TRBV12-2	TRBJ2-1	TGTGCAAGTCGCTTAAAACGGGGACAGGTGGAGGGTGAGCAGTTCTTC	CASRLKRGQVEGEQFF
.	TRBD1	TRBV6-5	TRBJ1-3	TGTGCCAGCAGACGACAGGGGTCGGGAAACACCATATATTTT	CASRRQGSGNTIYF
.	TRBD1	TRBV27	TRBJ2-2	TGTGCCAGCAGTTCCCCCGGGACAGGGGGTACCGGGGAGCTGTTTTTT	CASSSPGTGGTGELFF
.	TRBD1	TRBV6-6	TRBJ1-5	TGTGCCAGCAGTACAGGGGGCGCGAGGAATCAGCCCCAGCATTTT	CASSTGGARNQPQHF
.	TRBD1	TRBV6-5	TRBJ2-7	TGTGCCAGCAGTTACTCAACAGGGGGCAAATCCTACGAGCAGTACTTC	CASSYSTGGKSYEQYF
.	.	TRBV5-1	TRBJ2-7	TGCGCCAGCAGCCCGGCGGGGTTCCTTGGCTACGAGCAGTACTTC	CASSPAGFLGYEQYF
.	.	TRBV15	TRBJ2-3	TGTGCCACCAGCAGAGGCGACATAAGCACAGATACGCAGTATTTT	CATSRGDISTDTQYF
.	TRBD2	TRBV9	TRBJ2-1	TGTGCCAGCAGCGTGTCGGGACTAGCCCACAATGAGCAGTTCTTC	CASSVSGLAHNEQFF
.	TRBD2	TRBV6-5	TRBJ2-7	TGTGCCAGCAAACTAGCGGGTAGCTACGAGCAGTACTTC	CASKLAGSYEQYF
.	.	TRBV5-6	TRBJ1-2	TGTGCCAGCGGGAGGTGGACCTCCTATGGCTACACCTTC	CASGRWTSYGYTF
.	TRBD1	TRBV14	TRBJ1-5	TGTGCCAGCAGCAAGGGGGCAGTGGGACGAGCCCAATATAGCAATCAGCCCCAGCATTTT	CASSKGAVGRAQYSNQPQHF
.	.	TRBV6-5	TRBJ1-5	TGTGCCAGCAGCACCCTGGGGAGTAGCCAGCCCCAGCATTTT	CASSTLGSSQPQHF
.	.	TRBV19	TRBJ1-2	TGTGCCAGTATCTCCCTTGCGGGAATAGACGGCTACACCTTC	CASISLAGIDGYTF
.	TRBD2	TRBV9	TRBJ2-1	TGTGCCAGCAGACCGGGGGGGTACAATGAGCAGTTCTTC	CASRPGGYNEQFF
.	.	TRBV19	TRBJ1-6	TGTGCCAGTAGTGTCAAGGGGATTAATTCACCCCTCCACTTT	CASSVKGINSPLHF
.	TRBD1	TRBV27	TRBJ1-5	TGTGCCAGCAGCATACAGGGGTCATTCAATCAGCCCCAGCATTTT	CASSIQGSFNQPQHF
.	TRBD1	TRBV7-2	TRBJ2-5	TGTGCCAGCAGCTCGTGGCAGGGGGCTGAGACCCAGTACTTC	CASSSWQGAETQYF
.	.	TRBV18	TRBJ2-7	TGTGCCAGCTCACCACCGGTGGTCAGGGGACACGAGCAGTACTTC	CASSPPVVRGHEQYF
.	TRBD2	TRBV29-1	TRBJ2-3	TGCAGCGTTGGTCTAGCGGGAGTAAGCACAGATACGCAGTATTTT	CSVGLAGVSTDTQYF
.	TRBD1	TRBV6-4	TRBJ2-1	TGTGCCAGCAGTGGGGGACAGGGGCCCGACCTTGAGCAGTTCTTC	CASSGGQGPDLEQFF
.	.	TRBV5-4	TRBJ1-2	TGTGCCAGCAGCTTGGCCCTTAACTATGGCTACACCTTC	CASSLALNYGYTF
.	.	TRBV6-1	TRBJ2-5	TGTGCCAGCAGTGAAAGGTCAGGGAAACAAGAGACCCAGTACTTC	CASSERSGKQETQYF
.	TRBD1	TRBV6-5	TRBJ1-1	TGTGCCAGCAGTTACTCGACAGGGGTCGGCACTGAAGCTTTCTTT	CASSYSTGVGTEAFF
.	TRBD2	TRBV15	TRBJ2-4	TGTGCCACCAGCAGGGGACTAGCGGCAAACATTCAGTACTTC	CATSRGLAANIQYF
.	TRBD1	TRBV6-4	TRBJ2-1	TGTGCCAGCAGTGAGGGACAGGGGGCTTTGGATGAGCAGTTCTTC	CASSEGQGALDEQFF
.	TRBD1	TRBV10-3	TRBJ2-5	TGTGCCACCAGAGGACAGGGAAAAGAGACCCAGTACTTC	CATRGQGKETQYF
once	.	TRBV9	TRBJ2-7	TGTGCCAGCAGCGTAGAGTCAGTTGGCGAGCAGTACTTC	CASSVESVGEQYF
once	.	TRBV5-1	TRBJ2-1	TGCGCCAGCAGCTTGGACGGAGGAGTTAATGAGCAGTTCTTC	CASSLDGGVNEQFF